These 5 T cell receptor beta chains share one sample of origin, sequenced in a study of identical twins. TCRdb fed the 5' RACE reads into MiXCR, producing one record per CDR3 protein. The sample has fewer than 250,000 distinct CDR3 sequences, roughly 7.5% seen once. The same data also went into a second study, on yellow fever vaccine responses in identical twins.

Sequencing was carried out using memory (CD45RO+) T cells sorted from blood. Every receptor here comes from a woman aged 18-35 years in good health.

The rearrangement uses TRBV9 and TRBJ2-7; TRBD1 is a possible D gene (5 bases). The CDR3 loop spans 15 amino acids. Germline V gives CDR1 SGDLS, CDR2 YYNGEE. The V end lost 0 bases, the J end lost 1 base, and 11 bases lay between the germline ends. The CDR3 sequence is CASSVDGALSYEQYF. The CDR3 DNA reads TGTGCCAGCAGCGTAGATGGGGCGTTGTCCTACGAGCAGTACTTC.

The chain employs TRBV7-2 and TRBJ2-5, with TRBD2 matching over 8 bases. Germline values: CDR1 SGHTA, CDR2 FQGNSA. The CDR3 has 14 residues. V lost 5 bases to trimming and J lost 4 bases; unmatched junction nucleotides: 6. CDR3 coding DNA: TGTGCCAGCAGCCCGCGACTAGCGTTAGAGACCCAGTACTTC. The encoded protein is CASSPRLALETQYF.

This chain joins TRBV28 and TRBJ2-4; 7 nucleotides align to TRBD1. The V gene end was trimmed by 10 bases and the J gene end by 5 bases; junction bases not matched to a gene: 8. CDR1 MDHEN and CDR2 SYDVKM come from the germline V gene. This CDR3 region has 13 residues. CDR3 region: CATIQGSENIQYF. The CDR3 DNA is TGTGCCACCATACAGGGGTCGGAAAACATTCAGTACTTC.

This chain connects TRBV27 to TRBJ2-3; no definite D call. The length of the CDR3 is 15 residues. Trimming took off 8 bases at V and 1 base at J, with 16 bases between the two ends. From germline, CDR1 is MNHEY and CDR2 SMNVEV (reference sequence). CDR3 protein: CASCPSLRRTDTQYF. In nucleotides, the CDR3 is TGTGCCAGCTGCCCCTCCCTACGGCGCACAGATACGCAGTATTTT.

This clonotype was counted at least ten times. This chain uses TRBV20-1 with TRBJ2-3; D remains ambiguous. The CDR3 loop spans 12 amino acids. With 2 bases removed from V and 2 bases from J, the gap between germline ends came to 5 bases. Germline-derived CDR1 and CDR2 are DFQATT and SNEGSKA (reference sequence). The CDR3 nucleotides read TGCAGTGCTAGAATACCCACAGATACGCAGTATTTT. It is translated as CSARIPTDTQYF.